This T cell receptor (beta chain) was identified during a study of shared clonotypes between healthy human individuals. Study-wide results and limits: The naive CD4 repertoires of a handful of donors were compared, and approximately 4.7% of clonotypes were shared.

A word on this clone: The target antigen is unknown.

Cells designated naive CD8 were CD45RO-negative and were positively selected for CCR7, with terminally differentiated effector memory CD45RA+ cells excluded. Some clones are missing from TCRdb's copy, which holds only in-frame ones; the method was immunoSEQ multiplex PCR. The sample holds millions of clones, just under 95% seen once. Material for sequencing was naive CD8+ T cells sorted from blood. The TCR sequence derives from a man between 18 and 29 years old in good health.

This CDR3 reads CASSLTSGRNEQFF. CDR3 bases: TGCGCCAGCAGCCTGACTAGCGGGAGAAATGAGCAGTTCTTC. The gene calls are TRBV4-3 and TRBJ2-1, with 12 bases aligning to TRBD2. The ends lost 4 bases at V and 7 bases at J; junction bases unmatched: 2. Germline lookup yields CDR1 LGHNA and CDR2 YSLEER. The CDR3 consists of 14 residues.